Listed below are T cell receptor beta chains from one sample, sequenced in a study of cytomegalovirus exposure and HLA in healthy donors. This table comes from immunoSEQ multiplex PCR, and its TCRdb copy is limited to in-frame clones, with some not included. The sample holds about 89,000 clones, about four fifths seen once. The sample consisted of PBMCs. Receptors originate from a woman younger than 35 in good health and CMV-seropositive. Both conserved end residues are part of each CDR3. D genes are given only for firm matches. Clone size, where shown, is once, few, many, or a class for clones that have expanded.

clone_size d_call j_call v_call cdr3_aa cdr3_nt
. TRBD2 TRBJ2-1 TRBV5-4 CASSSGTSGTYNEQFF TGTGCCAGCAGCTCCGGGACTAGCGGGACCTACAATGAGCAGTTCTTC
. . TRBJ1-4 TRBV28 CASSLFGGNEKLFF TGTGCCAGCAGTTTATTCGGGGGTAATGAAAAACTGTTTTTT
once TRBD2 TRBJ2-1 TRBV11-3 CASSALAGAYNEQFF TGTGCCAGCAGCGCCTTAGCGGGGGCTTACAATGAGCAGTTCTTC
few . TRBJ1-2 TRBV7-3 CASSFVGGDGYTF TGTGCCAGCAGCTTTGTAGGGGGGGACGGCTACACCTTC
. . TRBJ1-1 TRBV7-3 CASSPEGNTEAFF TGTGCCAGCAGCCCCGAGGGGAACACTGAAGCTTTCTTT
few TRBD1 TRBJ2-2 TRBV10-1 CASSLGQGAGGELFF TGCGCCAGCAGCCTGGGACAGGGGGCCGGCGGGGAGCTGTTTTTT
. TRBD1 TRBJ2-2 TRBV4-3 CASSQGQGSHTGELFF TGCGCCAGCAGCCAGGGACAGGGAAGTCACACCGGGGAGCTGTTTTTT
. . TRBJ2-5 TRBV30 CAWSVLGGEQYF TGTGCCTGGAGTGTGTTGGGGGGAGAGCAGTACTTC
. TRBD1 TRBJ1-2 TRBV28 CASRVQGAHNYGYTF TGTGCCAGCAGGGTACAGGGGGCTCATAACTATGGCTACACCTTC
once . TRBJ1-5 TRBV5-1 CASREDSKSSQHF TGCGCCAGCAGAGAGGACAGTAAATCCTCCCAGCATTTT
. . TRBJ2-5 TRBV5-1 CASSPSVRETQYF TGCGCCAGCAGCCCGTCCGTTCGAGAGACCCAGTACTTC
once . TRBJ2-7 TRBV6-6 CASSYGLTSSYEQYF TGTGCCAGCAGTTATGGGCTGACTAGCTCCTACGAGCAGTACTTC
. . TRBJ1-2 TRBV5-1 CASALGTPANYGYTF TGCGCCAGCGCCCTAGGGACACCTGCTAACTATGGCTACACCTTC
. TRBD2 TRBJ2-1 TRBV7-6 CASSLERTSAYNEQFF TGTGCCAGCAGCTTAGAACGGACTAGCGCGTACAATGAGCAGTTCTTC
. . TRBJ1-3 TRBV10-2 CASGHSLSGNTIYF TGCGCCAGCGGACACAGCCTCTCTGGAAACACCATATATTTT
. . TRBJ1-1 TRBV5-8 CASSAGTFTEAFF TGTGCCAGCAGCGCCGGGACTTTTACTGAAGCTTTCTTT
. TRBD2 TRBJ2-5 TRBV6-4 CASSDGRGGRETQYF TGTGCCAGCAGTGATGGTCGGGGGGGCCGAGAGACCCAGTACTTC
. . TRBJ1-2 TRBV7-2 CASSLDPTELSIYGYTF TGTGCCAGCAGCTTAGACCCTACAGAGCTGTCCATCTATGGCTACACCTTC
once TRBD1 TRBJ2-5 TRBV30 CAWTQGGEGTQYF TGTGCCTGGACACAGGGGGGCGAAGGGACCCAGTACTTC
. TRBD2 TRBJ2-3 TRBV18 CASSQAGANTDTQYF TGTGCCAGCTCACAAGCGGGGGCCAACACAGATACGCAGTATTTT
. . TRBJ1-3 TRBV29-1 CSVLDGSSGNTIYF TGCAGCGTACTCGACGGGAGCTCTGGAAACACCATATATTTT
. . TRBJ1-2 TRBV10-3 CAISEGAYGYTF TGTGCCATCAGTGAGGGGGCGTATGGCTACACCTTC
. TRBD1 TRBJ1-2 TRBV7-2 CASSFMTGDLLGGYTF TGTGCCAGCAGCTTTATGACAGGGGACCTCCTGGGAGGCTACACCTTC
. TRBD1 TRBJ1-1 TRBV7-3 CASSLDRGTEAFF TGTGCCAGCAGCTTAGACAGGGGGACTGAAGCTTTCTTT
many TRBD2 TRBJ2-7 TRBV27 CASSPRTSGSYEQYF TGTGCCAGCAGTCCGAGGACTAGCGGCTCCTACGAGCAGTACTTC
. . TRBJ1-2 TRBV5-6 CASSSESNYGYTF TGTGCCAGCAGCTCGGAGAGTAACTATGGCTACACCTTC
. . TRBJ2-7 TRBV5-5 CASSSLSQLYEQYF TGTGCCAGCAGTTCCCTCTCGCAGTTATACGAGCAGTACTTC
. TRBD1 TRBJ2-7 TRBV28 CASTALGTGDYEQYF TGTGCCAGCACCGCGCTTGGGACAGGAGACTACGAGCAGTACTTC
. TRBD1 TRBJ1-2 TRBV5-4 CASSSPSQGDYGYTF TGTGCCAGCAGCTCACCGTCGCAGGGGGATTATGGCTACACCTTC
few . TRBJ2-7 TRBV6-4 CASSKGQGGHEQYF TGTGCCAGCAGCAAGGGGCAGGGCGGTCACGAGCAGTACTTC
. TRBD1 TRBJ2-7 TRBV6-5 CASWGRDRGNDEQYF TGTGCCAGCTGGGGGCGGGACAGGGGGAACGACGAGCAGTACTTC
. . TRBJ1-1 TRBV5-6 CASSLVLETEAFF TGTGCCAGCAGCTTGGTGCTCGAGACTGAAGCTTTCTTT
. TRBD1 TRBJ1-4 TRBV5-6 CASSLRGQGEGKLFF TGTGCCAGCAGTTTGAGGGGACAGGGAGAGGGAAAACTGTTTTTT
. . TRBJ2-1 TRBV9 CASSGQVSEQFF TGTGCCAGCAGCGGCCAGGTATCCGAGCAGTTCTTC
. TRBD1 TRBJ1-2 TRBV4-1 CASSRAGGYGYTF TGCGCCAGCAGCCGCGCAGGGGGGTATGGCTACACCTTC
. TRBD1 TRBJ1-4 TRBV5-1 CASTPGQGAPNEKLFF TGCGCCAGCACACCGGGACAGGGGGCTCCTAATGAAAAACTGTTTTTT
. TRBD1 TRBJ1-4 TRBV7-2 CASSSPGQGREKLFF TGTGCCAGCAGCTCACCGGGACAGGGTCGAGAAAAACTGTTTTTT
. TRBD1 TRBJ1-1 TRBV7-8 CASSKDRGVAEAFF TGTGCCAGCAGCAAAGACAGGGGAGTCGCTGAAGCTTTCTTT
. TRBD1 TRBJ2-7 TRBV6-5 CASSYSRQGAHEQYF TGTGCCAGCAGTTACTCGAGGCAGGGGGCCCACGAGCAGTACTTC
. . TRBJ1-1 TRBV5-5 CASSPLAGANTEAFF TGTGCCAGCAGCCCCCTGGCAGGCGCGAACACTGAAGCTTTCTTT
. TRBD2 TRBJ2-3 TRBV7-2 CASSPAFSGGTDTQYF TGTGCCAGCAGCCCGGCTTTTAGCGGGGGGACAGATACGCAGTATTTT
. . TRBJ1-1 TRBV2 CAGRDPANTEAFF TGTGCCGGCCGGGATCCAGCCAACACTGAAGCTTTCTTT
. . TRBJ2-2 TRBV27 CASSPGNTGELFF TGTGCCAGCAGTCCAGGGAACACCGGGGAGCTGTTTTTT
. . TRBJ2-3 TRBV5-1 CASSSSGGTDTQYF TGCGCCAGCAGCTCCTCAGGGGGCACAGATACGCAGTATTTT
. . TRBJ2-6 TRBV7-9 CASSLGHSGANVLTF TGTGCCAGCAGCTTAGGACACTCTGGGGCCAACGTCCTGACTTTC
once . TRBJ1-4 TRBV19 CASRGGPQHQEKLFF TGTGCCAGTAGGGGGGGACCACAGCACCAAGAAAAACTGTTTTTT
. TRBD1 TRBJ2-3 TRBV6-4 CASSDGTGGADTQYF TGTGCCAGCAGTGACGGGACAGGGGGCGCAGATACGCAGTATTTT
many . TRBJ2-1 TRBV5-6 CASSLQGNEQFF TGTGCCAGCAGCCTACAGGGCAATGAGCAGTTCTTC
. TRBD1 TRBJ1-1 TRBV4-3 CASSPLGTGPMNTEAFF TGCGCCAGCAGCCCTCTAGGGACAGGTCCCATGAACACTGAAGCTTTCTTT
. . TRBJ2-2 TRBV7-9 CASSTTTYRELFF TGTGCCAGCAGCACCACTACTTACAGGGAGCTGTTTTTT
. TRBD2 TRBJ2-5 TRBV6-5 CASSSSSSGGQETQYF TGTGCCAGCAGTTCATCCTCTAGCGGGGGACAAGAGACCCAGTACTTC
. . TRBJ2-7 TRBV27 CASSLSFPGPYEQYF TGTGCCAGCAGTTTATCGTTCCCAGGGCCCTACGAGCAGTACTTC
. . TRBJ1-1 TRBV6-1 CASSGEYRVIVLSEAFF TGTGCCAGCAGTGGGGAATACAGGGTGATTGTCCTCAGTGAAGCTTTCTTT
. TRBD1 TRBJ2-5 TRBV6-5 CASSYSSLTGETQYF TGTGCCAGCAGTTACTCAAGTCTGACAGGGGAGACCCAGTACTTC
. . TRBJ1-1 TRBV6-5 CASSVQSDTEAFF TGTGCCAGCAGTGTCCAGTCAGACACTGAAGCTTTCTTT